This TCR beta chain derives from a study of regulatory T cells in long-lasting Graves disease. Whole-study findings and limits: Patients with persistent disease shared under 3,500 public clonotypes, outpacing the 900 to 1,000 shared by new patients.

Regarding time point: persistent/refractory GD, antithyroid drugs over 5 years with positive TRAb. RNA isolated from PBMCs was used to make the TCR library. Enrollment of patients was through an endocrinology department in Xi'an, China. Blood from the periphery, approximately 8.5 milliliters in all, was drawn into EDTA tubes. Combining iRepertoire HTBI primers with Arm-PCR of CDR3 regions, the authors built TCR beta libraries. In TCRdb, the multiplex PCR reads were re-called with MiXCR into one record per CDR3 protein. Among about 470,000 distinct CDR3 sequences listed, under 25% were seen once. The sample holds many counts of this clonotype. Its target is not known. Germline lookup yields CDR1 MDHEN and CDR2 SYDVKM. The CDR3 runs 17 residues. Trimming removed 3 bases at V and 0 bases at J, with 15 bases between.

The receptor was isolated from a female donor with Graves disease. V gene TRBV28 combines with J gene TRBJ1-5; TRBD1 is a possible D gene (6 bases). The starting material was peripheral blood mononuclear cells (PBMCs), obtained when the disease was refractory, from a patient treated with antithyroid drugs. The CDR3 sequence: CASSFYSRGYSNQPQHF. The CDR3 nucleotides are TGTGCCAGCAGTTTCTATTCCAGGGGATATAGCAATCAGCCCCAGCATTTT.